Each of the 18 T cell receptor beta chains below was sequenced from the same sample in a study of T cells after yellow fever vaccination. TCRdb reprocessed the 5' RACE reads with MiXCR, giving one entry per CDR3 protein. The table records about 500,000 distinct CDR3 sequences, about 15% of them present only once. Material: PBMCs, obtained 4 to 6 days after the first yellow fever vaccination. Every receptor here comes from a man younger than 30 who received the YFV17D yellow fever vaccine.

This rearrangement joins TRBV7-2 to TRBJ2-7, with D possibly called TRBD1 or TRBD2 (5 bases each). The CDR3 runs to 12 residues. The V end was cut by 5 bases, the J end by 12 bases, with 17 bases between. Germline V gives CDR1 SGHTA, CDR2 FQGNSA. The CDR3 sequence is CASSRDDSAPYV. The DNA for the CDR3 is TGTGCCAGCAGCCGGGACGACTCCGCTCCGTACGTC.

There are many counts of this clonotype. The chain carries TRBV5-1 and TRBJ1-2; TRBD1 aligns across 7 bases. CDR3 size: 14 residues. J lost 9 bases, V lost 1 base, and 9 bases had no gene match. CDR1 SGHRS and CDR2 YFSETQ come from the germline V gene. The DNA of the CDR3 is TGCGCCAGCAGCTTGACCACAGGGGACCAACGCTACACCTTC. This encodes CASSLTTGDQRYTF.

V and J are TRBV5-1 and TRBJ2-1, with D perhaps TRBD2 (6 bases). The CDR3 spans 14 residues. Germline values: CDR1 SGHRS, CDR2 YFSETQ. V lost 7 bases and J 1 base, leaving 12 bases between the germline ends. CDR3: CASELGGSYNEQFF. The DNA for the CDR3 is TGCGCCAGCGAGTTGGGGGGTTCCTACAATGAGCAGTTCTTC.

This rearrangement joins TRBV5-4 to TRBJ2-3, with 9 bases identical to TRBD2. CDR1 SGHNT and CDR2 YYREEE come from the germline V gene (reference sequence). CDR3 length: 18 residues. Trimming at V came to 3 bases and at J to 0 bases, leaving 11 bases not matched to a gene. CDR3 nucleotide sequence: TGTGCCAGCAGCTGGGCTAGCGGGGTAACCCCTAGCACAGATACGCAGTATTTT. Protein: CASSWASGVTPSTDTQYF. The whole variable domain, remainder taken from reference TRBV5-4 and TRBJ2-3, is ETGVTQSPTHLIKTRGQQVTLRCSSQSGHNTVSWYQQALGQGPQFIFQYYREEENGRGNFPPRFSGLQFPNYSSELNVNALELDDSALYLCASSWASGVTPSTDTQYFGPGTRLTVL.

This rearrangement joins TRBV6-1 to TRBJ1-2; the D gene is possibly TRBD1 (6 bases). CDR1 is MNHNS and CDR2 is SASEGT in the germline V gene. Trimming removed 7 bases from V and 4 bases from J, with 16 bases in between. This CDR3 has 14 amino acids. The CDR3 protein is CASTLDSGAYGYTF. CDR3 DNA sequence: TGTGCCAGCACTCTAGATTCAGGGGCCTATGGCTACACCTTC.

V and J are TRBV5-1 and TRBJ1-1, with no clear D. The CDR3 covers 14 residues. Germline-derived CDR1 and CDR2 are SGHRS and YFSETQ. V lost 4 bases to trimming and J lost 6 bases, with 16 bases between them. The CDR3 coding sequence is TGCGCCAGCAGCCCAAGCCGAAATCACGCTGAAGCTTTCTTT. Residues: CASSPSRNHAEAFF.

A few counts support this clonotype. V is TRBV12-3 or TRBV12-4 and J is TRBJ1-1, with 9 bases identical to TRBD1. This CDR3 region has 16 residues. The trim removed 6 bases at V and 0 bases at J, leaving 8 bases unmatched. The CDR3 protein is CASSPGTGSLNTEAFF. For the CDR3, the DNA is TGTGCCAGCAGCCCTGGGACAGGGAGTTTGAACACTGAAGCTTTCTTT.

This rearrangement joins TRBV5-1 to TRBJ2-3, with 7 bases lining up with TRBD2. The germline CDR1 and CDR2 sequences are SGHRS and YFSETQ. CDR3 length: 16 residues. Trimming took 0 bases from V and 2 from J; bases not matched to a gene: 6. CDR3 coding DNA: TGCGCCAGCAGCTTGGAGCGGGGCGGATCCACAGATACGCAGTATTTT. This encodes CASSLERGGSTDTQYF.

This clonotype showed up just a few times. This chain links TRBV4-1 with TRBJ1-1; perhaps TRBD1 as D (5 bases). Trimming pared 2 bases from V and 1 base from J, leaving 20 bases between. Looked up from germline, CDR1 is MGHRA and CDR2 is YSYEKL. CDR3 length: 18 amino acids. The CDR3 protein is CASSQRFNTGGRNTEAFF. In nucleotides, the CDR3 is TGCGCCAGCAGCCAAAGATTCAACACTGGGGGAAGGAACACTGAAGCTTTCTTT.

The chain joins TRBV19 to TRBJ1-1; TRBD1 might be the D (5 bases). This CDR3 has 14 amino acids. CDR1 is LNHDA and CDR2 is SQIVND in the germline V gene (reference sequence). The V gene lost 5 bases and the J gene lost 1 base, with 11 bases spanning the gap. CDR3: CASSARGENTEAFF. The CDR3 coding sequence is TGTGCCAGTAGTGCACGGGGGGAGAACACTGAAGCTTTCTTT.

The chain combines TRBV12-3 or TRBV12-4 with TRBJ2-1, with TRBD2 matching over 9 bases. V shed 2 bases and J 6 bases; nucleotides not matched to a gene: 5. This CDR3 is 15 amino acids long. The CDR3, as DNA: TGTGCCAGCAGTTTAAGCGGGGGGACGGTCAATGAGCAGTTCTTC. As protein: CASSLSGGTVNEQFF.

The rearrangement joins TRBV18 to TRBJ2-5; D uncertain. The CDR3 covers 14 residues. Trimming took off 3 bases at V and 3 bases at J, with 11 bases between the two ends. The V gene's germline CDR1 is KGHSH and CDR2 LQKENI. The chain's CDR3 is CASSPGLSKETQYF. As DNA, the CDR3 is TGTGCCAGCTCACCCGGCCTGTCGAAAGAGACCCAGTACTTC. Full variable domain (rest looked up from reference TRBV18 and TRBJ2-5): NAGVMQNPRHLVRRRGQEARLRCSPMKGHSHVYWYRQLPEEGLKFMVYLQKENIIDESGMPKERFSAEFPKEGPSILRIQQVVRGDSAAYFCASSPGLSKETQYFGPGTRLLVL.

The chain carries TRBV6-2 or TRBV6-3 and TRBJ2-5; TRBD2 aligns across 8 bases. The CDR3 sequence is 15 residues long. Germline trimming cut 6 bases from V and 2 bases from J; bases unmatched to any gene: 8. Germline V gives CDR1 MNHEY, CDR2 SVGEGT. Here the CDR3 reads CASSLSGGLQETQYF. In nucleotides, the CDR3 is TGTGCCAGCAGCCTCAGCGGGGGATTACAAGAGACCCAGTACTTC.

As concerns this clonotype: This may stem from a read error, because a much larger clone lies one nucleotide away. The CDR3 loop is CASSYSFGRPHDKETQYF. In DNA form, the CDR3 reads TGTGCCAGCAGTTACTCGTTCGGCAGGCCACACGATAAAGAGACCCAGTACTTC. This chain connects TRBV6-5 to TRBJ2-5, with D hard to call. Between the trimmed V and J ends, which lost 0 bases and 3 bases, there was a span of 20 bases. The germline CDR1 and CDR2 sequences are MNHEY and SVGAGI. This CDR3 is 18 amino acids long.

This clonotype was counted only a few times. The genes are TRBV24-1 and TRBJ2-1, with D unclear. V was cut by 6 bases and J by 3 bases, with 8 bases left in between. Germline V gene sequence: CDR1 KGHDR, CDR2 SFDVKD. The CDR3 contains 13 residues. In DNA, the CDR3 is TGTGCCACCAGTCCTGGGGACTACAATGAGCAGTTCTTC. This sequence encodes CATSPGDYNEQFF.

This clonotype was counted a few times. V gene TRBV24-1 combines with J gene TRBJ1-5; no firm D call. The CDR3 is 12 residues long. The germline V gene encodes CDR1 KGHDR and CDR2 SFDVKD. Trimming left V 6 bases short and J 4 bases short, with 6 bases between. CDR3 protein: CATSHSNQPQHF. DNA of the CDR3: TGTGCCACCAGTCACTCAAATCAGCCCCAGCATTTT.

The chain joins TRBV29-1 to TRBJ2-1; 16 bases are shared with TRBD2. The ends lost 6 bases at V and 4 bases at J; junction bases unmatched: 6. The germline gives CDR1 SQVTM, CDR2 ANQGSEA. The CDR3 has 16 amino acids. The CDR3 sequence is CSVQGTSGGAYNEQFF. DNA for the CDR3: TGCAGCGTCCAGGGGACTAGCGGGGGGGCTTACAATGAGCAGTTCTTC.

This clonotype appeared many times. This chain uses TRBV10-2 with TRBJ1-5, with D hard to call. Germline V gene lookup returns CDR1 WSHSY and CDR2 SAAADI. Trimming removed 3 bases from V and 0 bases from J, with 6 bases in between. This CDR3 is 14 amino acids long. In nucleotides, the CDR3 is TGCGCCAGCAGTGACAGTCATAGCAATCAGCCCCAGCATTTT. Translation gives CASSDSHSNQPQHF.